These 11 T cell receptor beta chains were sequenced from one sample in a study of identical twins. From the 5' RACE reads, TCRdb called clonotypes with MiXCR, one entry per CDR3 protein. The table records a few hundred thousand distinct CDR3 sequences, 18% of them present only once. Sequences were obtained from naive T cells sorted from blood. The receptors originated from a man aged 45-60 years in good health.

This clonotype showed up many times. The gene calls are TRBV29-1 and TRBJ1-5, with no clear D. The CDR3 is 13 amino acids. The germline gives CDR1 SQVTM, CDR2 ANQGSEA. V was pared by 4 bases and J by 3 bases, with 10 bases between. The CDR3 DNA reads as TGCAGCGTTGGCCAGGAGCTCAATCAGCCCCAGCATTTT. Translation gives CSVGQELNQPQHF. Looking up the rest from reference TRBV29-1 and TRBJ1-5 gives the full variable domain: SAVISQKPSRDICQRGTSLTIQCQVDSQVTMMFWYRQQPGQSLTLIATANQGSEATYESGFVIDKFPISRPNLTFSTLTVSNMSPEDSSIYLCSVGQELNQPQHFGDGTRLSIL.

Many counts were recorded for this clonotype. One junction end does not reproduce the germline sequence, and a read error may be involved. The chain recombines TRBV3-1 with TRBJ2-7, with 7 bases fitting TRBD1. The germline gives CDR1 LGHDT, CDR2 YNNKEL (reference sequence). This CDR3 contains 15 residues. CDR3 sequence (DNA): TGTGCCTCGGCCCTAGAAAACAGGGGTATTTACGGGCAGTACTTC. This codes for CASALENRGIYGQYF.

This chain uses TRBV29-1 with TRBJ2-7, with D maybe TRBD2 (6 bases). Trimming shortened V by 3 bases and J by 2 bases, and 14 bases separated the two germline ends. Per germline, CDR1 SQVTM and CDR2 ANQGSEA. The CDR3 length is 14 residues. The CDR3 is CSVDAGRLAYEQYF. CDR3 nucleotides: TGCAGCGTTGACGCGGGACGTCTCGCCTACGAGCAGTACTTC.

In the case of this clonotype: Being one base from a much bigger clone, this may be a read error. The V and J genes are TRBV12-3 or TRBV12-4 and TRBJ1-5; D possibly corresponds to TRBD1 (5 bases). V was trimmed by 0 bases and J by 6 bases, leaving 9 bases between them. The CDR3 sequence is 14 residues long. CDR3 protein: CASSLAMGGQPQHF. In nucleotides, the CDR3 is TGTGCCAGCAGTTTAGCGATGGGGGGTCAGCCCCAGCATTTT.

The chain joins TRBV5-1 to TRBJ2-7; 8 nucleotides agree with TRBD2. From germline, CDR1 is SGHRS and CDR2 YFSETQ. The CDR3 is made up of 14 amino acids. J was trimmed by 5 bases and V by 0 bases; bases with no gene match: 4. The CDR3 region has the DNA TGCGCCAGCAGCTTGGCCGGGAGGGGTCACGAGCAGTACTTC. Its translation is CASSLAGRGHEQYF. Using reference TRBV5-1 and TRBJ2-7 for the parts outside the CDR3, the full variable domain is KAGVTQTPRYLIKTRGQQVTLSCSPISGHRSVSWYQQTPGQGLQFLFEYFSETQRNKGNFPGRFSGRQFSNSRSEMNVSTLELGDSALYLCASSLAGRGHEQYFGPGTRLTVT.

The chain recombines TRBV7-2 with TRBJ2-2; tentatively, D is TRBD1 (7 bases). CDR3 length equals 17 residues. The V gene's germline CDR1 is SGHTA and CDR2 FQGNSA. V lost 4 bases to trimming and J lost 9 bases, with 24 bases between them. CDR3 sequence: CASSSLGQAGTYRELFF. For the CDR3, the DNA is TGTGCCAGCAGCTCCCTAGGACAGGCGGGGACGTATCGGGAGCTGTTTTTT.

There are a few counts of this clonotype. The chain links TRBV4-3 to TRBJ1-2; possible D gene TRBD1, 5 bases. CDR1 LGHNA and CDR2 YSLEER come from the germline V gene. V lost 0 bases and J 7 bases, leaving 12 bases between the germline ends. This CDR3 has 14 residues. The CDR3 spells CASSQDRDLPGYTF. CDR3 bases: TGCGCCAGCAGCCAAGACCGGGACCTTCCTGGCTACACCTTC.

There are many counts of this clonotype. The rearrangement uses TRBV29-1 and TRBJ2-1; possibly TRBD1 for D (6 bases). CDR3 length: 14 residues. V shed 6 bases and J shed 2 bases, with 14 bases lying between them. The germline gives CDR1 SQVTM, CDR2 ANQGSEA. The CDR3 reads CSVSIQGTYNEQFF. Here the CDR3 DNA reads TGCAGCGTCTCGATACAGGGCACCTACAATGAGCAGTTCTTC.

This clonotype was counted at least ten times. The rearrangement joins TRBV29-1 to TRBJ2-5, with 7 nucleotides matching TRBD2. Germline CDR1 reads SQVTM; CDR2 reads ANQGSEA. The V segment lost 3 bases and the J segment 5 bases; nucleotides outside the gene matches: 6. The CDR3 sequence is 13 residues long. Written as DNA, the CDR3 is TGCAGCGTTGACCTTACTAGCGCGGAGACCCAGTACTTC. Translating it yields CSVDLTSAETQYF.

This clonotype was detected a few times. The J gene is TRBJ2-3, the V gene TRBV10-3; the match to TRBD1 covers 7 bases. The CDR3 runs to 16 residues. V trimming: 4 bases; J trimming: 4 bases; junction bases outside the gene matches: 11. CDR1 and CDR2 (germline): ENHRY, SYGVKD. The CDR3, as DNA: TGTGCCATCAGTGTGAGCCGGGACAGTAGAGCAGATACGCAGTATTTT. It codes for CAISVSRDSRADTQYF.

The V gene is TRBV12-3 or TRBV12-4, the J gene TRBJ2-5; TRBD2 matches at 8 bases. The CDR3 runs to 14 residues. Trimming took 5 bases from V and 2 from J; bases not matched to a gene: 4. The CDR3 bases are TGTGCCAGCAGTGAAAGCGGGGGACAAGAGACCCAGTACTTC. Its protein is CASSESGGQETQYF.